This T cell receptor (beta chain) was documented in a study of T cell repertoires in cytomegalovirus infection. As for the study in general: CMV infection plus the matching HLA type was flagged by public TCR beta signatures.

From the reads, TCRdb called clonotypes with MiXCR, one entry per CDR3 protein. The sample holds some 900,000 distinct CDR3 sequences, roughly 33% seen once. The CDR3 loop spans 14 amino acids. CDR1 and CDR2 (germline): SGHTA, FQGNSA. Trimming took 5 bases from V and 3 from J; bases not matched to a gene: 4. Points from the study as a whole: HLA-C-restricted CMV-specific TCR beta clonotypes prevailed in the ex vivo response.

In its sample, this clonotype was seen many times. As yet, its antigen is unknown. Sequenced material: cultured CD8+ T cells from PBMCs, taken from culture after CMV antigen stimulation. The chain employs TRBV7-2 and TRBJ2-7; TRBD1 matches 10 bases. The sequence was obtained from a human donor in good health (CMV status not recorded). Some clones in this sample may be carry-over from other donors' samples. CDR3 bases: TGTGCCAGCAGCAGAGGGACAGGGGACTACGAGCAGTACGTC. Protein: CASSRGTGDYEQYV.